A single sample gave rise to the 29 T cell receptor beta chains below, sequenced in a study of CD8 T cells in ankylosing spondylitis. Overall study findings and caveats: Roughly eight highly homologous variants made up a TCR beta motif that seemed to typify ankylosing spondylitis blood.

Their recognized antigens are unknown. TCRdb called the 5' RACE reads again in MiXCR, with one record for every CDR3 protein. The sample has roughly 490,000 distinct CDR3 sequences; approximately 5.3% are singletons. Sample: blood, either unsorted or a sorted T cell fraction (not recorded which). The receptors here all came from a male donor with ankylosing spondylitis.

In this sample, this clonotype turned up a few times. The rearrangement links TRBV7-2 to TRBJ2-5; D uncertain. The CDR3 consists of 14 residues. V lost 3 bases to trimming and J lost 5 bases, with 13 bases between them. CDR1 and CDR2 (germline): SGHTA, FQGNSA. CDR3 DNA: TGTGCCAGCAGCTTGATGACTCCCCGGGAGACCCAGTACTTC. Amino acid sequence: CASSLMTPRETQYF.

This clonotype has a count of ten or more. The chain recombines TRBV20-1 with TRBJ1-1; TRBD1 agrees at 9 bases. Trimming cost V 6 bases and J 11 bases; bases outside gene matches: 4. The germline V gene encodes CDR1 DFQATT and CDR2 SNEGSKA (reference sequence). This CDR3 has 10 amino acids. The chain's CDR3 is CSAQGAGAFF. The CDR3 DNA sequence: TGCAGTGCACAGGGGGCTGGGGCTTTCTTT.

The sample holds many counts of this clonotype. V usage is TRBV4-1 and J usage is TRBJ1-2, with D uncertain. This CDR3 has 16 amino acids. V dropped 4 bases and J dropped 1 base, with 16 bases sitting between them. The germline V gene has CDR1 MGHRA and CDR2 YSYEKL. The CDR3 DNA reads TGCGCCAGCAGCCCTCGTCATCTTCAAAGTAACTATGGCTACACCTTC. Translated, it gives CASSPRHLQSNYGYTF.

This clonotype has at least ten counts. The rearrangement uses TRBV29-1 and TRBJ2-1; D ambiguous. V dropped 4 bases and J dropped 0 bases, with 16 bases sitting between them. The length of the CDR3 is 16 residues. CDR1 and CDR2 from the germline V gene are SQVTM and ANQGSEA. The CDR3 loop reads CSVAIVGPSSYNEQFF. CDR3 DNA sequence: TGCAGCGTTGCTATTGTAGGGCCCAGCTCCTACAATGAGCAGTTCTTC.

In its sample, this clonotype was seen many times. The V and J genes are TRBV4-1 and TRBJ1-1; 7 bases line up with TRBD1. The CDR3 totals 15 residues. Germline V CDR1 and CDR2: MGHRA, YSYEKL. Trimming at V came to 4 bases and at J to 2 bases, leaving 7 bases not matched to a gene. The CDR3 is CASSPRDSLNTEAFF. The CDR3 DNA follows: TGCGCCAGCAGCCCTCGGGACAGCCTAAACACTGAAGCTTTCTTT.

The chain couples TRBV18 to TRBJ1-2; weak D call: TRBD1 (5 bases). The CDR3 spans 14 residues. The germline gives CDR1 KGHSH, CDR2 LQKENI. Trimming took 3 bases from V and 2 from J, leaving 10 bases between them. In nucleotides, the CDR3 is TGTGCCAGCTCACCCCGGGACCAGAACTATGGCTACACCTTC. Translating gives CASSPRDQNYGYTF.

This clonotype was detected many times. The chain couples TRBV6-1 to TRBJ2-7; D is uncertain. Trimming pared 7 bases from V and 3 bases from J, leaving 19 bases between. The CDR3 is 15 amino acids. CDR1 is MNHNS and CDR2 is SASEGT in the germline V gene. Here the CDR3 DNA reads TGTGCCAGCACCCGGAAGTACGGGCAAAGCTACGAGCAGTACTTC. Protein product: CASTRKYGQSYEQYF.

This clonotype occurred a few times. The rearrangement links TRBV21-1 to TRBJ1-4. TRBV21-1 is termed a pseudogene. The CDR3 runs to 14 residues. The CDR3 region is CASTIQKHNEKLFF. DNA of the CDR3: TGTGCCAGCACCATACAGAAGCATAATGAAAAACTGTTTTTT.

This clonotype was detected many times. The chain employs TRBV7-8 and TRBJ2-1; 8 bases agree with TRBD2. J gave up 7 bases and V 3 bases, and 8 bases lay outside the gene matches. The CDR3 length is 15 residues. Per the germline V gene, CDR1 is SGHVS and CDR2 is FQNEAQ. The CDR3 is CASSFTGGPGNEQFF. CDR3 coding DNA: TGTGCCAGCAGCTTTACGGGAGGGCCGGGGAATGAGCAGTTCTTC.

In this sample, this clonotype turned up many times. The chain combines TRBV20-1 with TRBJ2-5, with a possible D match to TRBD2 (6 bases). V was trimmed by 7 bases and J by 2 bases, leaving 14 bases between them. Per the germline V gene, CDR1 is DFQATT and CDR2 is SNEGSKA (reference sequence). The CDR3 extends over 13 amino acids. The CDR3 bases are TGCAGTGTTCGGACTAAGCTACAAGAGACCCAGTACTTC. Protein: CSVRTKLQETQYF.

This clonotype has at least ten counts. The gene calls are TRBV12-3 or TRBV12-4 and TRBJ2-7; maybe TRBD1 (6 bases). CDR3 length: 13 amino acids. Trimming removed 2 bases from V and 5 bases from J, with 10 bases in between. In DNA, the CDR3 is TGTGCCAGCAGTTTACCTGACAGGAACGAGCAGTACTTC. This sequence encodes CASSLPDRNEQYF.

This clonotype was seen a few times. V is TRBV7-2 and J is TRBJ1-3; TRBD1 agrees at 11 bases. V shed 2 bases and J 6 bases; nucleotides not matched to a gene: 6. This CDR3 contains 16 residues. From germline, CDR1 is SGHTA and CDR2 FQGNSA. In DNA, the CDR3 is TGTGCCAGCAGCTTATACTGGACAGGGGGCACAAACACCATATATTTT. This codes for CASSLYWTGGTNTIYF.

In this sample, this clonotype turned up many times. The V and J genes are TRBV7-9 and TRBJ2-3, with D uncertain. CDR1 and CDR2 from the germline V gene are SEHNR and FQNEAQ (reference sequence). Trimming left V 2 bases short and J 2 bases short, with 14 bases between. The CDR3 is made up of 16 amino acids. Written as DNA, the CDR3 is TGTGCCAGCAGCTTACTTCAGCGAAGGGACACAGATACGCAGTATTTT. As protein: CASSLLQRRDTDTQYF. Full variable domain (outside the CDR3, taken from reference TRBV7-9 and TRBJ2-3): DTGVSQNPRHKITKRGQNVTFRCDPISEHNRLYWYRQTLGQGPEFLTYFQNEAQLEKSRLLSDRFSAERPKGSFSTLEIQRTEQGDSAMYLCASSLLQRRDTDTQYFGPGTRLTVL.

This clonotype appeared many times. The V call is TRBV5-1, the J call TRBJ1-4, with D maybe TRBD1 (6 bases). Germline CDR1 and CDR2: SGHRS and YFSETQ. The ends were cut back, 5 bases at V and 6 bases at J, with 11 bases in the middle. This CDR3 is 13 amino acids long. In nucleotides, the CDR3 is TGCGCCAGCAGACCTACAGGGTATGAAAAACTGTTTTTT. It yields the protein CASRPTGYEKLFF.

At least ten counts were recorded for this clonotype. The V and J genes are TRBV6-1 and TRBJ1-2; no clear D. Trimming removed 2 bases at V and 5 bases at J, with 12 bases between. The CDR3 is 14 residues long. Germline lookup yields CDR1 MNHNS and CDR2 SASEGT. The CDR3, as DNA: TGTGCCAGCAGTGAAAGGGCAGGCTGGTATGGCTACACCTTC. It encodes CASSERAGWYGYTF.

The DNA for the CDR3 is TGTGCCATCAGAGCAGGGCTTGGGGCCAACGTCCTGACTTTC. Its translation is CAIRAGLGANVLTF. This chain uses TRBV10-3 with TRBJ2-6; weak D call: TRBD1 (5 bases). CDR3 length: 14 residues. Germline loops: CDR1 ENHRY, CDR2 SYGVKD. Trimming stripped 6 bases from V and 3 bases from J, with 9 bases between.

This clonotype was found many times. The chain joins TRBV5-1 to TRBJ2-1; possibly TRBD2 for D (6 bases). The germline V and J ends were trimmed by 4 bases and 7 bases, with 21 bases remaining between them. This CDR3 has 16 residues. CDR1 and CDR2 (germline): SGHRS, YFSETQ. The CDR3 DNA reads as TGCGCCAGCAGCCTACCTGGCGCGGGGTTGAGTAATGAGCAGTTCTTC. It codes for CASSLPGAGLSNEQFF. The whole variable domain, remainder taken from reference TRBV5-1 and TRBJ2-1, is KAGVTQTPRYLIKTRGQQVTLSCSPISGHRSVSWYQQTPGQGLQFLFEYFSETQRNKGNFPGRFSGRQFSNSRSEMNVSTLELGDSALYLCASSLPGAGLSNEQFFGPGTRLTVL.

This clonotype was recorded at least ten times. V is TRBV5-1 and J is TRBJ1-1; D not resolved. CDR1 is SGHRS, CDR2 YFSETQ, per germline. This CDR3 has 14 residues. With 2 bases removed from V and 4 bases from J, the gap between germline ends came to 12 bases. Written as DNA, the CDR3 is TGCGCCAGCAGCTTAACTCCCGAGGGCACTGAAGCTTTCTTT. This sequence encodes CASSLTPEGTEAFF. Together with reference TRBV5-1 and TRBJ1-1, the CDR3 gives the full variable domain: KAGVTQTPRYLIKTRGQQVTLSCSPISGHRSVSWYQQTPGQGLQFLFEYFSETQRNKGNFPGRFSGRQFSNSRSEMNVSTLELGDSALYLCASSLTPEGTEAFFGQGTRLTVV.

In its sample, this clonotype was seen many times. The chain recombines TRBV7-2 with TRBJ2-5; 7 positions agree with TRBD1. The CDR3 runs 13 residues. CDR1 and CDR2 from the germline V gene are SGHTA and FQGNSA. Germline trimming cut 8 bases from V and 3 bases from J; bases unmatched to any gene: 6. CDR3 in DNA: TGTGCCAGCTTGGGACAGATTAAAGAGACCCAGTACTTC. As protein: CASLGQIKETQYF. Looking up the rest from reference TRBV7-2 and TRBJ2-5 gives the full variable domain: GAGVSQSPSNKVTEKGKDVELRCDPISGHTALYWYRQSLGQGLEFLIYFQGNSAPDKSGLPSDRFSAERTGGSVSTLTIQRTQQEDSAVYLCASLGQIKETQYFGPGTRLLVL.

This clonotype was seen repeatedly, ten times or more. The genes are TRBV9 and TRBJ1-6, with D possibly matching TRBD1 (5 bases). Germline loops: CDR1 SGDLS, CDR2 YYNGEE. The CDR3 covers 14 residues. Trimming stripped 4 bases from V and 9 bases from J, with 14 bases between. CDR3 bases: TGTGCCAGCAGCACCTCGGGGGTCGCTTCACCCCTCCACTTT. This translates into CASSTSGVASPLHF.

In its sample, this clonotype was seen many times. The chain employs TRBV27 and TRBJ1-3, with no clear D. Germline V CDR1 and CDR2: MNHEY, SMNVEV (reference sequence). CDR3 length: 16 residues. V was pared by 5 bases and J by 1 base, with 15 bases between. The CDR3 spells CASSPSREASGNTIYF. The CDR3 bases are TGTGCCAGCAGTCCGAGCCGGGAGGCATCTGGAAACACCATATATTTT.

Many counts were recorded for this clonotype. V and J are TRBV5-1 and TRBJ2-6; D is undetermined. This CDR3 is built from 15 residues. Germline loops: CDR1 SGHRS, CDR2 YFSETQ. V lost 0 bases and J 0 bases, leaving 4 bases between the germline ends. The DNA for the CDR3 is TGCGCCAGCAGCTTGGGTGCCTCTGGGGCCAACGTCCTGACTTTC. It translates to CASSLGASGANVLTF.

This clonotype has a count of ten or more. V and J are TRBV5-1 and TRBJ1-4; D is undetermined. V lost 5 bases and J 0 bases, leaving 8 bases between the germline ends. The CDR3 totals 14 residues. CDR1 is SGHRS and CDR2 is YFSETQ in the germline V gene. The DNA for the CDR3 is TGCGCCAGCAGTTCGGAGACAACTAATGAAAAACTGTTTTTT. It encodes CASSSETTNEKLFF. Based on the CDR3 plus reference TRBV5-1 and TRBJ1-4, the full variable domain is KAGVTQTPRYLIKTRGQQVTLSCSPISGHRSVSWYQQTPGQGLQFLFEYFSETQRNKGNFPGRFSGRQFSNSRSEMNVSTLELGDSALYLCASSSETTNEKLFFGSGTQLSVL.

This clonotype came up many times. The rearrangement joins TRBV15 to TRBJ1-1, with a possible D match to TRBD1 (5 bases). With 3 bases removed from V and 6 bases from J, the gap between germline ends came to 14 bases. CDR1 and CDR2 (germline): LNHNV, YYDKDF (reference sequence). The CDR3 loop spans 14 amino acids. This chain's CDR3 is CATSRVRAGAEAFF. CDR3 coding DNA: TGTGCCACCAGCAGGGTCAGGGCCGGAGCTGAAGCTTTCTTT.

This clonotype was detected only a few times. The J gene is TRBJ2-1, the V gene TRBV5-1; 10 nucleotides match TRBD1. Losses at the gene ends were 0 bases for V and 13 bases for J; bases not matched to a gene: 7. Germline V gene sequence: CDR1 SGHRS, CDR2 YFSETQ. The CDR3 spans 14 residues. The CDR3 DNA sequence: TGCGCCAGCAGCTTGGGGGACAGGGGTAGGGGCCAGTTCTTC. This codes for CASSLGDRGRGQFF. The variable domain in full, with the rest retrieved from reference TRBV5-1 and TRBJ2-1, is KAGVTQTPRYLIKTRGQQVTLSCSPISGHRSVSWYQQTPGQGLQFLFEYFSETQRNKGNFPGRFSGRQFSNSRSEMNVSTLELGDSALYLCASSLGDRGRGQFFGPGTRLTVL.

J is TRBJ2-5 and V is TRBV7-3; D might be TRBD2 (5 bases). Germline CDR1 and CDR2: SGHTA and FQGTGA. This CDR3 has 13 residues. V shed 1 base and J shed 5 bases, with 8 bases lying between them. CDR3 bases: TGTGCCAGCAGCTTAAACTCGGGGGAGACCCAGTACTTC. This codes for CASSLNSGETQYF.

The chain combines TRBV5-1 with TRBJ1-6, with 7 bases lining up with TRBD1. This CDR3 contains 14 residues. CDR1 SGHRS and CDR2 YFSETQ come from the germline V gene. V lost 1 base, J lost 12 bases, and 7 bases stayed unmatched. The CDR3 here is CASSLTRQGGPLHF. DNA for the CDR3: TGCGCCAGCAGCTTGACTCGACAGGGAGGACCCCTCCACTTT.

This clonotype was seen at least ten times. The CDR3 loop is CATSNDRNPTEPQHF. CDR3 sequence (DNA): TGTGCCACCAGCAACGACAGGAATCCAACGGAGCCCCAGCATTTT. The J gene is TRBJ1-5, the V gene TRBV15, with D perhaps TRBD1 (6 bases). Germline V lookup: CDR1 LNHNV, CDR2 YYDKDF (reference sequence). The CDR3 extends over 15 amino acids. V lost 4 bases, J lost 8 bases, and 18 bases lay in between.

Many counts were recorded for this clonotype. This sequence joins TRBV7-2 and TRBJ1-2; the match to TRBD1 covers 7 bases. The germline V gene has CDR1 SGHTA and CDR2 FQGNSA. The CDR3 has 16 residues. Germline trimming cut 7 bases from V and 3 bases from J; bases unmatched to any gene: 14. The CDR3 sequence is CASKWTGLTWDYGYTF. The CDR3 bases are TGTGCCAGCAAGTGGACAGGACTGACCTGGGACTATGGCTACACCTTC.